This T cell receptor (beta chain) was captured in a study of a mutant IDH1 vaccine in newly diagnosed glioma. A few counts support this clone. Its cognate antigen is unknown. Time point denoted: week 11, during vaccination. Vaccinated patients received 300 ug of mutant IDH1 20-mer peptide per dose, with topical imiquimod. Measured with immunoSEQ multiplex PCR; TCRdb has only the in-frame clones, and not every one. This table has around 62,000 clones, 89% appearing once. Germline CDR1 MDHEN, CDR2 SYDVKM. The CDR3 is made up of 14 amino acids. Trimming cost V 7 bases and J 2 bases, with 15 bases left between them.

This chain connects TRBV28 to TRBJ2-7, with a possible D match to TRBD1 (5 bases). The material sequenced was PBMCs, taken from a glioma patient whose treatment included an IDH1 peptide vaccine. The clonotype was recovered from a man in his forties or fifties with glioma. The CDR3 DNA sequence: TGTGCCAGCATCAAAAGGGGCAGAGCCTACGAGCAGTACTTC. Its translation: CASIKRGRAYEQYF.